Given below is one T cell receptor beta chain in context. At the DNA level, this CDR3 is encoded by other sequences in the same sample as well. The data were produced by immunoSEQ multiplex PCR, yet TCRdb's version contains in-frame clones alone and is incomplete. This table has about 2 million clones, about 95% appearing once. This record belongs to a study of shared clonotypes between healthy human individuals. The CDR3 has 14 amino acids. Germline CDR1 reads PRHDT; CDR2 reads FYEKMQ (reference sequence). Deletions cut 5 bases from V and 2 bases from J, with 13 bases between. Naive-designated CD8 cells lacked CD45RO, were positively enriched for CCR7, and omitted terminally differentiated effector memory CD45RA+ cells.

Source material: naive CD8+ T cells sorted from blood. The chain joins TRBV13 to TRBJ2-7, with D possibly being TRBD1 or TRBD2 (5 bases each). The TCR comes from a man between 18 and 29 years old in good health. CDR3: CASSLGGVPYEQYF. Written as DNA, the CDR3 is TGTGCCAGCAGCCTTGGGGGTGTTCCCTACGAGCAGTACTTC. The full variable domain, its missing parts supplied by reference TRBV13 and TRBJ2-7, is AAGVIQSPRHLIKEKRETATLKCYPIPRHDTVYWYQQGPGQDPQFLISFYEKMQSDKGSIPDRFSAQQFSDYHSELNMSSLELGDSALYFCASSLGGVPYEQYFGPGTRLTVT.